This T cell receptor (beta chain) stems from a study of patients and donors after allogeneic stem cell transplantation. This clonotype has a handful of counts. A single record per CDR3 protein comes from TCRdb applying MiXCR to the RT-PCR reads. This sample carries tens of thousands of distinct CDR3 sequences, around 48% of them seen once, and the ten largest clones take about 58%. The CDR3 runs 17 residues. J was trimmed by 3 bases and V by 0 bases; bases with no gene match: 10. Germline V gene lookup returns CDR1 MGHRA and CDR2 YSYEKL. The sequencing sample was made of blood, either unsorted or a sorted T cell fraction (not recorded which). V and J are TRBV4-1 and TRBJ1-1; 7 positions agree with TRBD1. The receptor was isolated from a human donor who was either an allogeneic HSCT recipient or a stem cell or donor lymphocyte infusion donor (not recorded which). It is not recorded whose cells these are; they may come from a transplant donor. The CDR3 nucleotides read TGCGCCAGCAGCCAAGATGAGGGGGCGGTGGTGGACACTGAAGCTTTCTTT. As protein: CASSQDEGAVVDTEAFF.